This T cell receptor beta chain comes out of a study of T cells in Graves' hyperthyroidism and ophthalmopathy. The study excluded patients with uncontrolled infection, other autoimmune disease, pregnancy or lactation. Diagnoses rested on clinical symptoms, serum thyroxine and TRAb, thyroid ultrasound and orbital computed tomography. The germline CDR1 and CDR2 sequences are SEHNR and FQNEAQ (reference sequence). The CDR3 covers 15 residues. Amplified regions were TCR beta CDR3 sequences from RNA transcripts. The TCR CDR3 was amplified in a first-round RT-PCR using the HTBI primer set. One entry per CDR3 protein results from TCRdb running MiXCR on the multiplex PCR reads. Counted here are more than 500,000 distinct CDR3 sequences, about 46% occurring once; the ten biggest clones make up about 45%. Study-wide results and caveats: In the blood, most expanded thyroid clonotypes above 0.001 appeared as well.

Regarding this clonotype: The target antigen is unknown. A single base separates this from a much larger clone, so it may be a read error.

The source is an adult woman with Graves' disease, either hyperthyroidism or ophthalmopathy (not recorded which). The sample was peripheral blood or thyroid tissue (not recorded which). The V gene is TRBV7-9, the J gene TRBJ2-7; 8 nucleotides match TRBD1. In DNA, the CDR3 is TGCGCCAGCAGCCGACCCGACAGGGGCCCCTACGAGCAGTACTTC. It encodes CASSRPDRGPYEQYF. Using reference TRBV7-9 and TRBJ2-7 for the parts outside the CDR3, the full variable domain is DTGVSQNPRHKITKRGQNVTFRCDPISEHNRLYWYRQTLGQGPEFLTYFQNEAQLEKSRLLSDRFSAERPKGSFSTLEIQRTEQGDSAMYLCASSRPDRGPYEQYFGPGTRLTVT.